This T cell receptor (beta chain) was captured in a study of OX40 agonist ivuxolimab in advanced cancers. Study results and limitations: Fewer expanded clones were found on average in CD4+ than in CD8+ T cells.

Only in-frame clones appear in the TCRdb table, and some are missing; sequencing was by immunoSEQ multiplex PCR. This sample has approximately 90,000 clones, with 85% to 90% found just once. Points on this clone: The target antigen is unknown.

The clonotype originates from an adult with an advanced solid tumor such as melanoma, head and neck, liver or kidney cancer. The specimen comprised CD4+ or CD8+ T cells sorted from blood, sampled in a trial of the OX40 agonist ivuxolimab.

CDR3 nucleotides: TGTGCCAGTAGTCACAGGGGTGGTTCCTACGAGCAGTACTTC. This gives the protein CASSHRGGSYEQYF. This chain uses TRBV19 with TRBJ2-7, with 7 bases identical to TRBD1. Germline lookup yields CDR1 LNHDA and CDR2 SQIVND (reference sequence). This CDR3 region has 14 residues. V lost 5 bases to trimming and J lost 1 base; unmatched junction nucleotides: 5.